This TCR beta chain was captured by sequencing in a study of persistence of HIV-infected CD4 T cells. Study-wide findings and caveats: Degenerate expanded CDR3beta sequences were enriched among CMV- and Gag-responding cells. Within sorted populations, more oligoclonal TCRs accompanied more oligoclonal proviruses.

Anti-CD3/anti-CD28 beads served as a nonspecific positive control stimulus. Sorting selected CD4+ T cells upregulating both CD40 ligand and CD69. Before stimulation, PBMCs underwent CD8+ T cell depletion. The immunoSEQ assay was version 4, run in survey mode. Sequencing used immunoSEQ multiplex PCR; TCRdb keeps in-frame clones, though not all of them. The sample holds some 40,000 clones, roughly 90% seen once. A note on this clone: What it binds is not known.

V lost 0 bases, J lost 3 bases, and 9 bases stayed unmatched. The CDR3 is made up of 18 amino acids. Germline CDR1 is SGHTA and CDR2 is FQGTGA. The sequence derives from an adult man with HIV who was CMV-seropositive. V usage is TRBV7-3 and J usage is TRBJ2-1; 9 nucleotides line up with TRBD2. Material: CD4+ T cells sorted from PBMCs after roughly 18-hour stimulation, obtained from a patient who received antiretroviral therapy. CDR3 loop: CASSLTGGGAPSYNEQFF. Here the CDR3 DNA reads TGTGCCAGCAGCTTAACGGGCGGGGGGGCCCCAAGCTACAATGAGCAGTTCTTC.